This entry features one T cell receptor beta chain sequence. The data stem from a study of T cell changes during pregnancy in multiple sclerosis. TCRdb keeps only in-frame clones here, not all; method: immunoSEQ multiplex PCR. The sample lists 50,000 to 70,000 clones; around 90% were seen once. V was shortened by 4 bases and J by 9 bases, with 18 bases between the two germline ends. The CDR3 has 15 amino acids. CDR1 and CDR2 from the germline V gene are LNHDA and SQIVND (reference sequence). The TCR sequence derives from a female donor with multiple sclerosis, enrolled in a pregnancy study. The sequences come from peripheral blood, collected in the second trimester of pregnancy. The rearrangement uses TRBV19 and TRBJ1-4, with D hard to call. CDR3 sequence reads: CASSTTAERGQKLFF. CDR3 sequence (DNA): TGTGCCAGTAGTACGACGGCAGAACGAGGGCAAAAACTGTTTTTT. Together with reference TRBV19 and TRBJ1-4, the CDR3 gives the full variable domain: DGGITQSPKYLFRKEGQNVTLSCEQNLNHDAMYWYRQDPGQGLRLIYYSQIVNDFQKGDIAEGYSVSREKKESFPLTVTSAQKNPTAFYLCASSTTAERGQKLFFGSGTQLSVL.